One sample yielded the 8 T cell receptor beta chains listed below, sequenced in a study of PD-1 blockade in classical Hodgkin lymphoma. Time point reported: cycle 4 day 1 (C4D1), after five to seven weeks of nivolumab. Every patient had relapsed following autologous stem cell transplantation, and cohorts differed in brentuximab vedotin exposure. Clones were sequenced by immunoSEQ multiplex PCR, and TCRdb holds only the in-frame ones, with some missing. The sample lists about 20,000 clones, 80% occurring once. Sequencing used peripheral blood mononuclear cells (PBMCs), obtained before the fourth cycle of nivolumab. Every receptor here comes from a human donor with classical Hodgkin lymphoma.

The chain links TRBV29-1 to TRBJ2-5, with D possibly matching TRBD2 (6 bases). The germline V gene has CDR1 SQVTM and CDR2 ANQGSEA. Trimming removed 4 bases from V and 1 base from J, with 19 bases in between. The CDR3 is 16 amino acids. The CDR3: CSVVRGSSAPQETQYF. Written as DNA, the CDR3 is TGCAGCGTTGTCCGCGGGTCTAGCGCACCCCAAGAGACCCAGTACTTC. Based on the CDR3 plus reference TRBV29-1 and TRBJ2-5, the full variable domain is SAVISQKPSRDICQRGTSLTIQCQVDSQVTMMFWYRQQPGQSLTLIATANQGSEATYESGFVIDKFPISRPNLTFSTLTVSNMSPEDSSIYLCSVVRGSSAPQETQYFGPGTRLLVL.

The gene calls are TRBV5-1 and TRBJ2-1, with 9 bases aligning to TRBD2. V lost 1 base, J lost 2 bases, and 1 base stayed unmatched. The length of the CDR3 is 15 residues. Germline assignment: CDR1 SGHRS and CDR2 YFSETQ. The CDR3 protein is CASSLLAGAYNEQFF. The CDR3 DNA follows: TGCGCCAGCAGCTTGTTAGCGGGGGCCTACAATGAGCAGTTCTTC.

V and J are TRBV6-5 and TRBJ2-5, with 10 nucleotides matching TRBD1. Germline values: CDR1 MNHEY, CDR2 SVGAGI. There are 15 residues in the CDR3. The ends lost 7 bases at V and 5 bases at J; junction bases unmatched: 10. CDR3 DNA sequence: TGTGCCAGCACCGTGTGGGGACAGGGGATGGAGACCCAGTACTTC. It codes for CASTVWGQGMETQYF.

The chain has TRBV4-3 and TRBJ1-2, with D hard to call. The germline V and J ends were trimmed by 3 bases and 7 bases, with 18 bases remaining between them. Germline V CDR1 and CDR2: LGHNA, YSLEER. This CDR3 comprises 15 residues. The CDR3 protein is CASSQVVLSASGYTF. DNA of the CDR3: TGCGCCAGCAGCCAGGTGGTTCTATCGGCGTCTGGCTACACCTTC.

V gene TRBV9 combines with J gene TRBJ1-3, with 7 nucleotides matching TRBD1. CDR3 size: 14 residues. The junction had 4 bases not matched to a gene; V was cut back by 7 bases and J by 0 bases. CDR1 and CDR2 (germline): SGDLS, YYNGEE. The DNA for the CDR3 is TGTGCCAGCGCACAGGGGAGCTCTGGAAACACCATATATTTT. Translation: CASAQGSSGNTIYF.

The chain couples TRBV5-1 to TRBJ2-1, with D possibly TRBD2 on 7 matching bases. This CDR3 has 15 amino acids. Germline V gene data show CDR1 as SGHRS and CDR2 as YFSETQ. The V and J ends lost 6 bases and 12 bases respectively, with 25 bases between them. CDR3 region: CASTPGGGENWRQFF. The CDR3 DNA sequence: TGCGCCAGCACCCCTGGGGGGGGCGAGAACTGGCGGCAGTTCTTC. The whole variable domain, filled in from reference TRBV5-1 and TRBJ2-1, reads KAGVTQTPRYLIKTRGQQVTLSCSPISGHRSVSWYQQTPGQGLQFLFEYFSETQRNKGNFPGRFSGRQFSNSRSEMNVSTLELGDSALYLCASTPGGGENWRQFFGPGTRLTVL.

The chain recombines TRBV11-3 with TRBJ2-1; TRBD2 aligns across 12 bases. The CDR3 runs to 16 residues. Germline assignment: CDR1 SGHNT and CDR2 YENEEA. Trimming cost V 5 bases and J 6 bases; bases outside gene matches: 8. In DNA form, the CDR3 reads TGTGCCAGCAGCCAGGGGCTAGCGGGGGGGCGCAATGAGCAGTTCTTC. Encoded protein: CASSQGLAGGRNEQFF.

Written as DNA, the CDR3 is TGTGCCAGCAGCTCGGGACTAGCGGTCACAGATACGCAGTATTTT. Translating it yields CASSSGLAVTDTQYF. V and J are TRBV7-8 and TRBJ2-3; 11 positions agree with TRBD2. The trim removed 4 bases at V and 2 bases at J, leaving 2 bases unmatched. The CDR3 contains 15 residues. Germline V CDR1 and CDR2: SGHVS, FQNEAQ.